Listed here are 25 T cell receptor beta chains from one sample, sequenced in a study of human T cells and chemical hapten exposure. Time point: pre-sensitization, week 0. Treatment reported: therapeutic diphenylcyclopropenone sensitization with weekly scalp DPC. MiXCR, applied by TCRdb to the RACE reads, yields one record per CDR3 protein. The sample shows roughly 380,000 distinct CDR3 sequences, approximately 5% of them seen only once. The source was whole blood, collected in connection with sensitization to the hapten diphenylcyclopropenone (DPC). These receptors originate from a woman between 45 and 65 years old with alopecia areata. Some clones in this sample may be carry-over from other donors' samples.

Comments on this clonotype: A much larger clone lies one base from this, so it may be a read error. This chain connects TRBV5-6 to TRBJ2-7; D not resolved. This CDR3 contains 12 residues. Trimming cost V 0 bases and J 5 bases, with 6 bases left between them. CDR1 and CDR2 from the germline V gene are SGHDT and YYEEEE. In DNA, the CDR3 is TGTGCCAGCAGCTTGGACAGCCACGAGCAGTACTTC. It yields the protein CASSLDSHEQYF. Combining the CDR3 with reference TRBV5-6 and TRBJ2-7 gives the whole variable domain DAGVTQSPTHLIKTRGQQVTLRCSPKSGHDTVSWYQQALGQGPQFIFQYYEEEERQRGNFPDRFSGHQFPNYSSELNVNALLLGDSALYLCASSLDSHEQYFGPGTRLTVT.

This clonotype was seen ten or more times. The chain recombines TRBV7-9 with TRBJ1-6, with 9 bases aligning to TRBD1. Germline loops: CDR1 SEHNR, CDR2 FQNEAQ (reference sequence). The V and J ends lost 6 bases and 6 bases, in that order; junction bases with no gene match: 9. The CDR3 runs 16 residues. The CDR3 nucleotides are TGTGCCAGCAGTCCCGGACAGGGGCCAGTTAATTCACCCCTCCACTTT. Protein: CASSPGQGPVNSPLHF.

This clonotype was detected only a few times. V is TRBV7-6 and J is TRBJ2-3; D not certain. V lost 6 bases and J 4 bases, leaving 20 bases between the germline ends. Germline CDR1 SGHVS, CDR2 FNYEAQ. CDR3 size: 16 residues. CDR3 DNA: TGTGCCAGCAGTTCATTCGGGCCCCATCAACCAGATACGCAGTATTTT. Translation: CASSSFGPHQPDTQYF.

This clonotype was seen repeatedly, ten times or more. The chain is built from TRBV6-6 and TRBJ2-2; D unclear. Germline-derived CDR1 and CDR2 are MNHNY and SVGAGI (reference sequence). The length of the CDR3 is 13 residues. The germline V and J ends were trimmed by 7 bases and 1 base, with 7 bases remaining between them. The CDR3 region is CASTHRNTGELFF. CDR3 coding DNA: TGTGCCAGCACCCACCGGAACACCGGGGAGCTGTTTTTT.

This clonotype was observed a few times. This chain links TRBV20-1 with TRBJ1-4, with D hard to call. V was trimmed by 0 bases and J by 7 bases, leaving 3 bases between them. CDR1 DFQATT and CDR2 SNEGSKA come from the germline V gene (reference sequence). This CDR3 is built from 11 residues. In nucleotides, the CDR3 is TGCAGTGCTAGAGATCTTGAAAAACTGTTTTTT. It is translated as CSARDLEKLFF.

This clonotype was counted at least ten times. This rearrangement joins TRBV5-5 to TRBJ1-1; D is unclear. V dropped 2 bases and J dropped 8 bases, with 10 bases sitting between them. The CDR3 consists of 12 residues. Germline CDR1 and CDR2: SGHKS and YYEKEE (reference sequence). The CDR3 DNA sequence: TGTGCCAGCAGCTTCCCGGGTTTAGAAGCTTTCTTT. Translated: CASSFPGLEAFF.

V gene TRBV5-1 combines with J gene TRBJ1-1; unclear D gene. The V gene's germline CDR1 is SGHRS and CDR2 YFSETQ. This CDR3 region has 11 residues. Trimming stripped 0 bases from V and 9 bases from J, with 6 bases between. CDR3 coding DNA: TGCGCCAGCAGCTTGGACGGTAAAGCTTTCTTT. Translating it yields CASSLDGKAFF. The entire variable domain, with the rest obtained from reference TRBV5-1 and TRBJ1-1, is as follows: KAGVTQTPRYLIKTRGQQVTLSCSPISGHRSVSWYQQTPGQGLQFLFEYFSETQRNKGNFPGRFSGRQFSNSRSEMNVSTLELGDSALYLCASSLDGKAFFGQGTRLTVV.

The V call is TRBV4-2, the J call TRBJ1-5, with D perhaps TRBD1 (5 bases). This CDR3 has 14 amino acids. Germline loops: CDR1 LGHNA, CDR2 YNFKEQ. V was pared by 2 bases and J by 2 bases, with 7 bases between. The CDR3 loop reads CASSQRQRNQPQHF. The CDR3 DNA reads as TGTGCCAGCAGCCAACGACAGCGCAATCAGCCCCAGCATTTT.

This clonotype was detected many times. V is TRBV15 and J is TRBJ1-2, with D unclear. V lost 1 base to trimming and J lost 0 bases, with 9 bases between them. Per germline, CDR1 LNHNV and CDR2 YYDKDF (reference sequence). This CDR3 is built from 15 residues. The CDR3 DNA is TGTGCCACCAGCAGAGGGGAAGCAACTAACTATGGCTACACCTTC. This translates into CATSRGEATNYGYTF.

This clonotype has more than one count but fewer than ten. V and J are TRBV6-2 or TRBV6-3 and TRBJ1-5, with TRBD1 matching over 7 bases. The germline V gene has CDR1 MNHEY and CDR2 SVGEGT. The J segment lost 5 bases and the V segment lost 0 bases, leaving 7 bases of the junction unmatched. The CDR3 is made up of 16 amino acids. CDR3 sequence (DNA): TGTGCCAGCAGTTACTCGAGAAACAGGGGAGATCAGCCCCAGCATTTT. It translates to CASSYSRNRGDQPQHF.

Only a few counts were recorded for this clonotype. This rearrangement joins TRBV7-2 to TRBJ2-2; tentatively, D is TRBD2 (5 bases). V was clipped by 2 bases and J by 4 bases, with 14 bases between them. The CDR3 has 16 residues. The germline CDR1 and CDR2 sequences are SGHTA and FQGNSA. This CDR3 reads CASSLRSGILTGELFF. CDR3 bases: TGTGCCAGCAGCTTAAGGTCGGGAATTCTCACCGGGGAGCTGTTTTTT.

This chain connects TRBV3-1 to TRBJ2-7; 10 nucleotides match TRBD1. There are 15 residues in the CDR3. Germline V gene lookup returns CDR1 LGHDT and CDR2 YNNKEL (reference sequence). The trim removed 1 base at V and 5 bases at J, leaving 5 bases unmatched. This CDR3 is CASSQVTGGPDEQYF. The CDR3 bases are TGTGCCAGCAGCCAAGTGACAGGGGGCCCCGACGAGCAGTACTTC.

This clonotype was counted between two and nine times. V and J are TRBV4-2 and TRBJ2-1, with TRBD2 matching 13 bases. V lost 0 bases to trimming and J lost 8 bases; unmatched junction nucleotides: 7. The germline V gene encodes CDR1 LGHNA and CDR2 YNFKEQ. The CDR3 totals 17 residues. CDR3: CASSQERLAGGQYEQFF. The CDR3, as DNA: TGTGCCAGCAGCCAAGAAAGACTAGCGGGAGGTCAGTATGAGCAGTTCTTC.

This clonotype has ten or more counts. The CDR3 reads CSARDYGQGITEAFF. DNA of the CDR3: TGCAGTGCTAGAGACTACGGACAGGGGATCACTGAAGCTTTCTTT. J is TRBJ1-1 and V is TRBV20-1; the match to TRBD1 covers 9 bases. The CDR3 extends over 15 amino acids. The J segment lost 4 bases and the V segment lost 0 bases, leaving 6 bases of the junction unmatched. Per germline, CDR1 DFQATT and CDR2 SNEGSKA (reference sequence).

At least ten counts were recorded for this clonotype. The gene calls are TRBV7-6 and TRBJ1-6, with 10 bases lining up with TRBD1. The germline V gene has CDR1 SGHVS and CDR2 FNYEAQ. The CDR3 has 16 residues. Trimming at V came to 1 base and at J to 6 bases, leaving 3 bases not matched to a gene. CDR3 in DNA: TGTGCCAGCAGCTTAGGAGACAGGGGGCTTAATTCACCCCTCCACTTT. The encoded protein is CASSLGDRGLNSPLHF.

This clonotype was seen many times. This chain joins TRBV13 and TRBJ2-1; perhaps TRBD1 as D (6 bases). V shed 4 bases and J shed 0 bases, with 10 bases lying between them. Germline CDR1 reads PRHDT; CDR2 reads FYEKMQ (reference sequence). The CDR3 runs to 15 residues. CDR3 bases: TGTGCCAGCAGCTCAGGGACATTCTCCTACAATGAGCAGTTCTTC. Protein: CASSSGTFSYNEQFF. Using reference TRBV13 and TRBJ2-1 for the parts outside the CDR3, the full variable domain is AAGVIQSPRHLIKEKRETATLKCYPIPRHDTVYWYQQGPGQDPQFLISFYEKMQSDKGSIPDRFSAQQFSDYHSELNMSSLELGDSALYFCASSSGTFSYNEQFFGPGTRLTVL.

This clonotype has a handful of counts. This sequence joins TRBV20-1 and TRBJ1-4; a possible D gene is TRBD1 (5 bases). The length of the CDR3 is 16 residues. CDR1 is DFQATT, CDR2 SNEGSKA, per germline (reference sequence). Trimming took 6 bases from V and 0 from J, leaving 17 bases between them. CDR3 coding DNA: TGCAGTGCCCCGGGACTCCTCGGGTCAACTAATGAAAAACTGTTTTTT. Its protein is CSAPGLLGSTNEKLFF.

J is TRBJ2-4 and V is TRBV6-5; D might be TRBD1 (5 bases). Germline values: CDR1 MNHEY, CDR2 SVGAGI. V lost 2 bases and J lost 5, with 10 bases in between. The CDR3 consists of 14 residues. The CDR3 nucleotides are TGTGCCAGCAGTTACGCAGGGCGTGAAAACATTCAGTACTTC. Protein product: CASSYAGRENIQYF.

The J gene is TRBJ2-5, the V gene TRBV5-1, with a tentative D call TRBD2 (5 bases). Trimming took off 5 bases at V and 10 bases at J, with 15 bases between the two ends. Germline V CDR1 and CDR2: SGHRS, YFSETQ. The CDR3 runs to 12 residues. CDR3 region: CASSYAGESQYF. The CDR3 nucleotides read TGCGCCAGCAGTTACGCCGGGGAAAGCCAGTACTTC. Supplemented by reference TRBV5-1 and TRBJ2-5, the full variable domain reads KAGVTQTPRYLIKTRGQQVTLSCSPISGHRSVSWYQQTPGQGLQFLFEYFSETQRNKGNFPGRFSGRQFSNSRSEMNVSTLELGDSALYLCASSYAGESQYFGPGTRLLVL.

This clonotype was detected many times. This rearrangement joins TRBV20-1 to TRBJ2-7, with a weak D call TRBD1 (5 bases). The CDR3 has 13 residues. CDR1 DFQATT and CDR2 SNEGSKA come from the germline V gene (reference sequence). Trimming pared 4 bases from V and 0 bases from J, leaving 10 bases between. CDR3 DNA sequence: TGCAGTGCTAAGACAGTAAACTCCTACGAGCAGTACTTC. Translation gives CSAKTVNSYEQYF.

Many counts were recorded for this clonotype. The chain has TRBV20-1 and TRBJ1-5, with 7 bases identical to TRBD1. The germline V gene encodes CDR1 DFQATT and CDR2 SNEGSKA (reference sequence). The length of the CDR3 is 15 residues. The V and J ends lost 3 bases and 4 bases, in that order; junction bases with no gene match: 9. In DNA, the CDR3 is TGCAGTGCTAGTAGTATTAGGGACAGTAATCAGCCCCAGCATTTT. Its translation: CSASSIRDSNQPQHF.

This clonotype occurred many times. The chain employs TRBV15 and TRBJ2-7; TRBD1 aligns across 8 bases. This CDR3 is built from 16 residues. V shed 0 bases, J shed 1 base, and the junction held 5 bases outside the gene matches. Per germline, CDR1 LNHNV and CDR2 YYDKDF (reference sequence). The DNA of the CDR3 is TGTGCCACCAGCAGAGAGGACAGGGCTCTTTCCTACGAGCAGTACTTC. Translated: CATSREDRALSYEQYF. Full variable domain (rest looked up from reference TRBV15 and TRBJ2-7): DAMVIQNPRYQVTQFGKPVTLSCSQTLNHNVMYWYQQKSSQAPKLLFHYYDKDFNNEADTPDNFQSRRPNTSFCFLDIRSPGLGDTAMYLCATSREDRALSYEQYFGPGTRLTVT.

This clonotype was counted ten times or more. For the CDR3, the DNA is TGTGCCAGCGGAAACAGCGGCGGAGAATACAATGAGCAGTTCTTC. This sequence encodes CASGNSGGEYNEQFF. The chain employs TRBV7-6 and TRBJ2-1; the D gene is possibly TRBD2 (5 bases). This CDR3 has 15 amino acids. Trimming stripped 8 bases from V and 4 bases from J, with 18 bases between. Per germline, CDR1 SGHVS and CDR2 FNYEAQ.

This clonotype was recorded many times. CDR3 loop: CSVVPDNYNEQFF. DNA of the CDR3: TGCAGCGTTGTTCCGGACAATTACAATGAGCAGTTCTTC. The genes are TRBV29-1 and TRBJ2-1, with D possibly TRBD1 on 5 matching bases. Germline values: CDR1 SQVTM, CDR2 ANQGSEA. This CDR3 is 13 amino acids long. V lost 4 bases, J lost 4 bases, and 11 bases lay in between.

This clonotype has more than one count but fewer than ten. V and J are TRBV20-1 and TRBJ2-7; D possibly corresponds to TRBD2 (6 bases). V was shortened by 0 bases and J by 6 bases, with 18 bases between the two germline ends. The germline CDR1 and CDR2 sequences are DFQATT and SNEGSKA (reference sequence). This CDR3 has 15 residues. DNA for the CDR3: TGCAGTGCTAGAGAGGCTCAGACAGTGGGAGGCGAGCAGTACTTC. Amino acid sequence: CSAREAQTVGGEQYF.